The 5 T cell receptor beta chains in this list originate from one sample, sequenced in a study of T cell changes during pregnancy in multiple sclerosis. Assay used: immunoSEQ multiplex PCR; TCRdb lists only in-frame clones, some missing. The profile covers roughly 38,000 clones, with roughly 90% appearing a single time and about 5.2% taken by the ten largest. The input for sequencing was peripheral blood, taken in the third trimester of pregnancy. The receptor set was obtained from a female donor in good health, enrolled as a control in a pregnancy study.

This clone was observed a single time. This chain uses TRBV7-2 with TRBJ1-3; D gene ambiguous. CDR1 is SGHTA, CDR2 FQGNSA, per germline. CDR3 length equals 15 residues. V was pared by 3 bases and J by 0 bases, with 9 bases between. For the CDR3, the DNA is TGTGCCAGCAGCTTTACACGAAGCTCTGGAAACACCATATATTTT. Protein: CASSFTRSSGNTIYF.

The chain has TRBV11-1 and TRBJ2-3; 7 bases agree with TRBD2. Germline CDR1 is SGHAT and CDR2 is FQDESV (reference sequence). J gave up 0 bases and V 6 bases, and 6 bases lay outside the gene matches. This CDR3 spans 15 amino acids. The CDR3 spells CASRLHSGSTDTQYF. CDR3 DNA sequence: TGTGCCAGCAGACTCCATAGCGGGAGCACAGATACGCAGTATTTT.

Worth noting for this clone: One end of the junction fails to match germline, which may point to a read error. The J gene is TRBJ2-1, the V gene TRBV4-2; 8 bases align to TRBD2. The CDR3 runs 14 residues. CDR1 and CDR2 from the germline V gene are LGHNA and YNFKEQ. As DNA, the CDR3 is TGTGCCAGCAGCGCAATAGCGGGGTACAGTGAGCAGTTCTTC. This codes for CASSAIAGYSEQFF.

The chain employs TRBV7-9 and TRBJ2-7; weak D call: TRBD2 (5 bases). V was cut by 1 base and J by 5 bases, with 12 bases left in between. There are 14 residues in the CDR3. The V gene's germline CDR1 is SEHNR and CDR2 FQNEAQ (reference sequence). The CDR3 reads CASSLGRGWDEQYF. The CDR3 bases are TGTGCCAGCAGCTTAGGTAGAGGGTGGGACGAGCAGTACTTC.

The chain joins TRBV4-3 to TRBJ2-7; a possible D gene is TRBD1 (7 bases). The V end lost 1 base, the J end lost 0 bases, and 16 bases lay between the germline ends. The CDR3 sequence is 17 residues long. Germline V CDR1 and CDR2: LGHNA, YSLEER. CDR3 sequence reads: CASSQGRSGGSSYEQYF. The CDR3 coding sequence is TGCGCCAGCAGCCAAGGGAGGTCAGGGGGGAGCTCCTACGAGCAGTACTTC.